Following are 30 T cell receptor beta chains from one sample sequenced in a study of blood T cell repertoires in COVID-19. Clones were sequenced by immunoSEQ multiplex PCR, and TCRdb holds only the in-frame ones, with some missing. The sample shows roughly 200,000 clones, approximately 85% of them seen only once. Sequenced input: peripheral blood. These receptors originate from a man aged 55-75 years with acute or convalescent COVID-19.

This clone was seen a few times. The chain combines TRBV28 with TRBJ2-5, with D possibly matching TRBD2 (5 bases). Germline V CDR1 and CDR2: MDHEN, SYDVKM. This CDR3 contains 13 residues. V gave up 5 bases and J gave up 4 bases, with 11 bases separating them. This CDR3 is CASSGADGETQYF. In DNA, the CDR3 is TGTGCCAGCAGTGGAGCGGATGGAGAGACCCAGTACTTC.

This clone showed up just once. The CDR3 sequence is CAVQGPYSGANVLTF. DNA for the CDR3: TGTGCCGTACAGGGGCCATACTCTGGGGCCAACGTCCTGACTTTC. The chain combines TRBV10-3 with TRBJ2-6; TRBD1 matches 7 bases. This CDR3 spans 15 amino acids. V dropped 11 bases and J dropped 0; count of bases not matched to a gene: 7. Germline V gives CDR1 ENHRY, CDR2 SYGVKD.

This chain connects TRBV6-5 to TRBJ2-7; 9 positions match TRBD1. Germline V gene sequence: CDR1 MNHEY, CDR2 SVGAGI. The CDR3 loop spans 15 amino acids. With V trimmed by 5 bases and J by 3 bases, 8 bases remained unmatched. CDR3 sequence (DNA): TGTGCCAGCAGTCTACATCCGGGACAGGGCTACGAGCAGTACTTC. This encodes CASSLHPGQGYEQYF.

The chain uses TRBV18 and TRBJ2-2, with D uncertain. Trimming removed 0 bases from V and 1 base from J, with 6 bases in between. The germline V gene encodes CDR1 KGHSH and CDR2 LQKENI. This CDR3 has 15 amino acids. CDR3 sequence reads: CASSPPIENTGELFF. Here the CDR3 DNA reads TGTGCCAGCTCACCACCGATAGAGAACACCGGGGAGCTGTTTTTT.

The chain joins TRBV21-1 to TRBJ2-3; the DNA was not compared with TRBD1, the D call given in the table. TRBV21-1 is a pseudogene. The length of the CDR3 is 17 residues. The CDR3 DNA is TGTGCCAGCAGCAAAAGGCGGACATACACTAGCACAGATACGCAGTATTTT. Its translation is CASSKRRTYTSTDTQYF.

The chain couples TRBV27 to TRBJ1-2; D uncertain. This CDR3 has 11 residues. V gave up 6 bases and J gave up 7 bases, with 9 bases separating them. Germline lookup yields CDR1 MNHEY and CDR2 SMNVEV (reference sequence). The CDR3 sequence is CASRDFGGYTF. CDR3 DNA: TGTGCCAGCAGAGATTTCGGTGGCTACACCTTC.

CDR3: CASSRTLAPDKNIQYF. The DNA of the CDR3 is TGCGCCAGCAGCCGAACACTAGCGCCAGACAAAAACATTCAGTACTTC. The chain carries TRBV4-1 and TRBJ2-4, with 7 bases identical to TRBD2. After removal of 4 bases from V and 3 bases from J, the junction contained 9 bases not matched to a gene. This CDR3 has 16 residues. Germline CDR1 is MGHRA and CDR2 is YSYEKL.

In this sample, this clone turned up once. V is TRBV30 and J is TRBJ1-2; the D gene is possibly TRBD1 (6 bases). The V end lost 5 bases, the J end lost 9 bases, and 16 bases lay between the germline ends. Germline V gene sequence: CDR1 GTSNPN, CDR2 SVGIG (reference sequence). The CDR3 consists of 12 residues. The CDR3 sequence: CAWPQRDNRYTF. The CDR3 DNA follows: TGTGCCTGGCCCCAGCGGGACAATCGCTACACCTTC.

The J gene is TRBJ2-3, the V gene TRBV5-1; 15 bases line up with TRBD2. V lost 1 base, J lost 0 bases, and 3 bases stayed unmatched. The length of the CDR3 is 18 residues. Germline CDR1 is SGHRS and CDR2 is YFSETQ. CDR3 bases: TGCGCCAGCAGCTTGCAGGGACTAGCGGGAGGTAGCACAGATACGCAGTATTTT. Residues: CASSLQGLAGGSTDTQYF. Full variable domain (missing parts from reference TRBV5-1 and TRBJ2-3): KAGVTQTPRYLIKTRGQQVTLSCSPISGHRSVSWYQQTPGQGLQFLFEYFSETQRNKGNFPGRFSGRQFSNSRSEMNVSTLELGDSALYLCASSLQGLAGGSTDTQYFGPGTRLTVL.

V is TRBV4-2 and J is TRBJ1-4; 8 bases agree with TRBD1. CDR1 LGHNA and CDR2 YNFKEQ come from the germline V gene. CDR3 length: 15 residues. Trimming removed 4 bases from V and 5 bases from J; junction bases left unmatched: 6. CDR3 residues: CASSPDRGPNEKLFF. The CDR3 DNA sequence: TGTGCCAGCAGCCCCGACAGGGGCCCCAATGAAAAACTGTTTTTT.

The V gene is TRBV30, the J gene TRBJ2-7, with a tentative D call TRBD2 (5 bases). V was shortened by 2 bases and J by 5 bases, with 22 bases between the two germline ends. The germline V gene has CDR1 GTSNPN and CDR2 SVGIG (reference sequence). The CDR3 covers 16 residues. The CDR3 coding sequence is TGTGCCTGGAGTCCCCGGGGAATGGGGAGTGACCACGAGCAGTACTTC. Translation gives CAWSPRGMGSDHEQYF.

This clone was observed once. The CDR3 DNA reads TGTGCCAGCTCCGGGGTGGACTATGGCTACACCTTC. Its protein is CASSGVDYGYTF. The rearrangement uses TRBV28 and TRBJ1-2; D gene ambiguous. Trimming took 8 bases from V and 3 from J, leaving 10 bases between them. This CDR3 comprises 12 residues. Germline CDR1 reads MDHEN; CDR2 reads SYDVKM.

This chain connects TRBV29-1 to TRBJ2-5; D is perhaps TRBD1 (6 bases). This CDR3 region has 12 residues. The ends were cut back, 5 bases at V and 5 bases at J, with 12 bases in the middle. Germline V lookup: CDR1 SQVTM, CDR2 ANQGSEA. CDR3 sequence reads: CSVLTGWETQYF. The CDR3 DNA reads TGCAGCGTTCTAACAGGGTGGGAGACCCAGTACTTC.

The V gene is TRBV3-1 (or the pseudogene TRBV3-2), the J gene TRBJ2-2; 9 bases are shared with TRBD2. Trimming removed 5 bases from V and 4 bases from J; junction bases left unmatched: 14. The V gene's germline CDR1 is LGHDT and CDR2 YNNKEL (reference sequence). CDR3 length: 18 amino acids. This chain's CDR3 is CASSFGTPSGTGTGELFF. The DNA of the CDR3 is TGTGCCAGCAGCTTCGGAACCCCTAGCGGGACGGGCACCGGGGAGCTGTTTTTT.

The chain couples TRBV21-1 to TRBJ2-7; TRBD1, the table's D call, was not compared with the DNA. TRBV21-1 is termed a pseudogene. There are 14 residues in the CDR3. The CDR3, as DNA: TGTGCCAGCAGCAAAGGGCTCAAAGCCTACGAGCAGTACTTC. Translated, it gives CASSKGLKAYEQYF.

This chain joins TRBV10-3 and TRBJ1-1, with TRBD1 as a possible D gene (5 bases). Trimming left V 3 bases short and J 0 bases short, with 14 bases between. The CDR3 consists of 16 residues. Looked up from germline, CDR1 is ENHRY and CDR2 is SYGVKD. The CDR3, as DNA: TGTGCCATCAGTGAAATGAACCAGGGCCTGAACACTGAAGCTTTCTTT. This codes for CAISEMNQGLNTEAFF.

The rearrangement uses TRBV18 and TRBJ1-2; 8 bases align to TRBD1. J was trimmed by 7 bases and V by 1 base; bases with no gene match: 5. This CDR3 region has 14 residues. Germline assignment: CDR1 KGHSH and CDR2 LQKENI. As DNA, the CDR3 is TGTGCCAGCTCACCACAGGACAGGGAGAGTGGCTACACCTTC. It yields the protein CASSPQDRESGYTF. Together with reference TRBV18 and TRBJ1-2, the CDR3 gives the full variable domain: NAGVMQNPRHLVRRRGQEARLRCSPMKGHSHVYWYRQLPEEGLKFMVYLQKENIIDESGMPKERFSAEFPKEGPSILRIQQVVRGDSAAYFCASSPQDRESGYTFGSGTRLTVV.

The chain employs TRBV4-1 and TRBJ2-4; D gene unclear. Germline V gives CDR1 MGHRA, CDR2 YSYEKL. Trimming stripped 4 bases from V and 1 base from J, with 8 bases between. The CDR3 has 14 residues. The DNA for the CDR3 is TGCGCCAGCAGCCTTATCGGGGCCAAAAACATTCAGTACTTC. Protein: CASSLIGAKNIQYF.

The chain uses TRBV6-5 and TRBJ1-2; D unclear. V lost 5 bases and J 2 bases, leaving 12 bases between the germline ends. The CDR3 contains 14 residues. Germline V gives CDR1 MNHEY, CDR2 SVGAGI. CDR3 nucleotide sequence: TGTGCCAGCAGTCTACAGAGATCAAACTATGGCTACACCTTC. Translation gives CASSLQRSNYGYTF.

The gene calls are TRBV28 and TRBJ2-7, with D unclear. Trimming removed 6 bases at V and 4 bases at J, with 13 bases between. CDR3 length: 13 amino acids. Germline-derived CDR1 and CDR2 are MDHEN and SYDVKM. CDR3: CASRSFGRYEQYF. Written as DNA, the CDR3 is TGTGCCAGCAGGTCCTTTGGTCGGTACGAGCAGTACTTC.

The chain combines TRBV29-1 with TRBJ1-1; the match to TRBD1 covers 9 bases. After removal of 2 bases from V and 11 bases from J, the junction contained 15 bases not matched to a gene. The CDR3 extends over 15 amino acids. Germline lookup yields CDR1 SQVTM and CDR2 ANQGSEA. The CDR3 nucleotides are TGCAGCGTTGAACTCTGGGACAGGGAACCCCTTCTGGCTTTCTTT. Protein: CSVELWDREPLLAFF.

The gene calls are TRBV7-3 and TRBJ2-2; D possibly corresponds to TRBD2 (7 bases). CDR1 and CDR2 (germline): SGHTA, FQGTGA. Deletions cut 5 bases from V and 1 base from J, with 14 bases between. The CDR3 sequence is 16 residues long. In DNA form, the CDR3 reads TGTGCCAGCAGCCAAGGGGGGGCTGAGAACACCGGGGAGCTGTTTTTT. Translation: CASSQGGAENTGELFF.

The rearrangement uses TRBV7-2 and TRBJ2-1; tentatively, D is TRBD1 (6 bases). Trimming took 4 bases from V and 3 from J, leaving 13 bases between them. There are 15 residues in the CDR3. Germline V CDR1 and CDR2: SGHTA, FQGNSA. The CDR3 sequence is CASSWTGTSYNEQFF. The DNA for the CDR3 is TGTGCCAGCAGCTGGACCGGGACAAGCTACAATGAGCAGTTCTTC.

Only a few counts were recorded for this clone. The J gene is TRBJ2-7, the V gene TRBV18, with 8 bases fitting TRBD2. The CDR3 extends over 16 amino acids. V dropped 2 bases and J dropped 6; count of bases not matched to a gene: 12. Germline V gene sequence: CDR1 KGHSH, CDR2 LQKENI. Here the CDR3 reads CASSPSESGSSREQYF. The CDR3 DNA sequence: TGTGCCAGCTCACCAAGCGAGAGCGGGAGTTCACGCGAGCAGTACTTC.

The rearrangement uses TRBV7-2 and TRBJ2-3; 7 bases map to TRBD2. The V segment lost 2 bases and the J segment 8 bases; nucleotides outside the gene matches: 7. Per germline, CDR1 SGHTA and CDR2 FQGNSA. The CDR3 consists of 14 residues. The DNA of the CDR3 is TGTGCCAGCAGCTTATCGAGGGAGGGTCCTACGCAGTATTTT. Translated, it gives CASSLSREGPTQYF. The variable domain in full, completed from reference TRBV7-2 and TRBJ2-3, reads GAGVSQSPSNKVTEKGKDVELRCDPISGHTALYWYRQSLGQGLEFLIYFQGNSAPDKSGLPSDRFSAERTGGSVSTLTIQRTQQEDSAVYLCASSLSREGPTQYFGPGTRLTVL.

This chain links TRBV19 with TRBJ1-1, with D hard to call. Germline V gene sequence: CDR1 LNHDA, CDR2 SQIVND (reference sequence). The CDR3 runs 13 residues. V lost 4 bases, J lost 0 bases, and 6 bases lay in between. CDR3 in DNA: TGTGCCAGTAGTAATACAGTGAACACTGAAGCTTTCTTT. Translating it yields CASSNTVNTEAFF.

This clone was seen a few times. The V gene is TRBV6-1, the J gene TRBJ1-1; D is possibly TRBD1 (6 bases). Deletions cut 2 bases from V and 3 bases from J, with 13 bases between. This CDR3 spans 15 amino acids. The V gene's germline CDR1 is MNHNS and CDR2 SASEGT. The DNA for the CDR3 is TGTGCCAGCAGTGAACCAATAGGGGGGGACACTGAAGCTTTCTTT. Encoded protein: CASSEPIGGDTEAFF.

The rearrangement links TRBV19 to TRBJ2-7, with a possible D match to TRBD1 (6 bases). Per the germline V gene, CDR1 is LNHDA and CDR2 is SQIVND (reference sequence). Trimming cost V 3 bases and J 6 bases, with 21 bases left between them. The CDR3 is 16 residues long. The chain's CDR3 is CASSMSQGRFLAEQYF. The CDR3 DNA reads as TGTGCCAGTAGTATGTCCCAGGGGCGTTTTCTTGCCGAGCAGTACTTC.

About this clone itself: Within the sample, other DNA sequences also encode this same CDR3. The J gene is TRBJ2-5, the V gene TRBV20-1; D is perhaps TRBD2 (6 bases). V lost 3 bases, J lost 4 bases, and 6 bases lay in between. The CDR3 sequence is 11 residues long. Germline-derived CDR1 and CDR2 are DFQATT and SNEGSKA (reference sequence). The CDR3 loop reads CSARGGETQYF. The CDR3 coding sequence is TGCAGTGCTAGGGGAGGAGAGACCCAGTACTTC.

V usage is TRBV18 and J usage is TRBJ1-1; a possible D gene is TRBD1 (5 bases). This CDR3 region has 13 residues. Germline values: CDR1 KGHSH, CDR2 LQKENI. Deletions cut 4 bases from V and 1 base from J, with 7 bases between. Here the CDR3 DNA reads TGTGCCAGCTCACAGGGGCAGAACACTGAAGCTTTCTTT. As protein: CASSQGQNTEAFF.